This passage covers 3 T cell receptor beta chains from one sample sequenced in a study of OX40 agonist ivuxolimab in advanced cancers. The library was built by means of the immunoSEQ multiplex PCR assay. TCRdb retrieved this table from immuneACCESS and kept in-frame rearrangements only. Not all clones are present; in checked studies, unresolved V genes account for under half, and no reason is known for the remainder. Across this sample there are over 90,000 clones, with around 91% seen only once. Roughly 0.15% of the sample is in the top ten clones. The specimen comprised CD4+ or CD8+ T cells sorted from blood, sampled in a trial of the OX40 agonist ivuxolimab. The receptor set was obtained from an adult with an advanced solid tumor such as melanoma, head and neck, liver or kidney cancer.

The gene calls are TRBV29-1 and TRBJ2-3, with 9 bases that match TRBD2. Germline V gene lookup returns CDR1 SQVTM and CDR2 ANQGSEA. CDR3 length equals 14 residues. V dropped 4 bases and J dropped 4; count of bases not matched to a gene: 6. The CDR3 sequence: CSVGAGGLADTQYF. The CDR3 bases are TGCAGCGTTGGGGCGGGGGGGCTGGCAGATACGCAGTATTTT.

The chain uses TRBV2 and TRBJ1-5; D gene uncertain. Trimming cost V 6 bases and J 1 base, with 10 bases left between them. This CDR3 is built from 14 residues. CDR1 and CDR2 (germline): SNHLY, FYNNEI. The CDR3 loop is CASSLDGSNQPQHF. CDR3 sequence (DNA): TGTGCCAGCAGCCTTGACGGGAGCAATCAGCCCCAGCATTTT.

This clone was seen a single time. In DNA, the CDR3 is TGTGCCATCAGTGACTCAGGGGGTCCCTATGGCTACACCTTC. Its protein is CAISDSGGPYGYTF. This rearrangement joins TRBV10-3 to TRBJ1-2; 7 nucleotides align to TRBD1. Germline values: CDR1 ENHRY, CDR2 SYGVKD. CDR3 size: 14 residues. The V and J ends lost 3 bases and 4 bases, in that order; junction bases with no gene match: 5.